The TCR beta chain described here comes from a study of CD4 T cells in relation to SARS-CoV-2 and coronaviruses. Study results and caveats: About 65% of donors had memory CD4+ clonotypes crossrecognizing SARS-CoV-2 and common cold coronavirus spike. Samples before the pandemic and after infection were not matched within any donor.

The unexposed donors gave CD4+ T cells in 2011-2018, prior to COVID-19. After about 11 days of culture, CD4+ T cells were isolated. Cells permitting, SARS-CoV-2 S/N and four cold-coronavirus spikes were tested on unexposed-donor CD4+ T cells. Two million PBMCs per well were cultured with approximately 9.5 IU/ml IL-2. V was shortened by 3 bases and J by 0 bases, with 8 bases between the two germline ends. CDR1 is SEHNR and CDR2 is FQNEAQ in the germline V gene (reference sequence). The CDR3 consists of 14 residues. This clone has a handful of counts. Its antigen is currently unknown. Clones were sequenced by immunoSEQ multiplex PCR, and TCRdb holds only the in-frame ones, with some missing. The repertoire holds roughly 30,000 clones, with about 79% as singletons.

This TCR was sampled from a human donor in good health. The sequenced sample consisted of CD4+ T cells from PBMCs, cultured in vitro. The chain uses TRBV7-9 and TRBJ1-1; D is possibly TRBD1 (5 bases). The chain's CDR3 is CASSFGHVNTEAFF. The CDR3 DNA reads TGTGCCAGCAGCTTCGGACACGTGAACACTGAAGCTTTCTTT.